Detailed here is one T cell receptor beta chain. Its recognized antigen is unknown. Per-base qualities were not stored, and no clone one base away is much larger. The record originates from a study of precursors of human CD4 cytotoxic T cells (dated by TCRdb to the late 2010s). Study-level background: In total, 13 to 15 donors contributed CD4+ memory subsets to the bulk TCR-seq analysis. Sequences for both the TCRalpha and TCRbeta chains came out of the TCR-seq analysis of some 14 donors (table S7). The full study reports these points: Expanded effector clonotypes accounted for a larger share of IL-7Rhigh TEMRA clonotypes than of TEM or TCM clonotypes. Only about 95% of the 14 donors were included in some bulk TCR-seq comparisons, suggesting that not every subset was available for every donor. The authors noted that a human observational design cannot definitively establish the direction of differentiation between precursor and effector cells. IL-7Rhigh and IL-7R- TEMRA subsets showed more restricted TCR repertoires, with lower diversity and more expanded clonotypes, than TCM and TEM subsets.

TCRdb records Illumina MiSeq as the sequencer. Concerning the study's data processing: To quantify repertoire diversity, the Shannon-Wiener index was calculated using VDJtools. Expanded TCRbeta clonotypes were defined as those with a clonotype frequency of at least 3. TCRdb cleaned the public reads at Q25 with fastp, built clones with MiXCR and kept in-frame beta chains. For every CDR3 protein sequence, its rows merge into one entry that carries the most common genes and DNA. These V and J calls derive from TCRdb rather than the authors' analysis. A total of around 810 distinct CDR3 sequences appear in this sample, roughly 18% of them only once. About 10% of the sample lies in the top ten. The cysteine opens and the phenylalanine closes a CDR3 of 16 amino acids. The entry retains the CDR3 DNA only, 48 bases that are in frame from base 1. The germline V gene yields LGHNA for CDR1 and YNFKEQ for CDR2. The V and J ends are trimmed by 0 bases and 7 bases, leaving 19 bases between them.

To test for a precursor-effector relationship among CD4 cytotoxic T cells, four sorted CD4+ memory subsets (TCM, TEM, IL-7Rhigh TEMRA, IL-7R- TEMRA) underwent bulk UMI-based TCR sequencing. The cells came from peripheral blood mononuclear cells that had been isolated from human blood. The TCR sequence derives from a human donor in good health. The chain links TRBV4-2 with TRBJ2-7, and the D gene may be TRBD1, 6 bases matching. Sequencing used memory CD4+ T cells from blood (PBMCs). The CDR3 here reads CASSQEYGTRRVEQYF. At the DNA level, the sequence is TGTGCCAGCAGCCAAGAGTACGGGACAAGGAGAGTGGAGCAGTACTTC.